This TCR beta chain was identified in a study of blood T cells in healthy people across ages. Study conclusions and caveats: Estimates drawn from one million T cells were deemed to understate diversity.

Peripheral blood was drawn, 7.5 to 10 milliliters per donor. PBMCs, at least 6 million per sample, were isolated. A J-beta primer mix and a sample-barcoded 5' primer were used in a second PCR of about 7 to 12 cycles. Every cDNA molecule carried a tag from a template-switch adaptor bearing 12 random nucleotides. Each CDR3 protein is one row after TCRdb ran MiXCR on the 5' RACE reads. The sample comprises 2 million or so distinct CDR3 sequences, roughly 49% of which are singletons, and over 2% rests with the top ten. Points on this clonotype: Its antigen remains unknown. Sequence at one end of the junction differs from germline and may be a read error.

This receptor was obtained from a woman aged 35 to 49 in good health. The sample comprised blood.

The CDR3 sequence: CASTYAGGAYSEQFF. The CDR3 DNA follows: TGTGCCAGCACCTACGCCGGGGGGGCCTACAGTGAGCAGTTCTTC. V and J are TRBV6-5 and TRBJ2-1; TRBD2 matches at 8 bases. The CDR3 has 15 amino acids. Germline-derived CDR1 and CDR2 are MNHEY and SVGAGI.